This T cell receptor beta chain was captured by sequencing in a study of early T cells in non-severe SARS-CoV-2 infection. Overall study: Sequencing of unsorted whole blood was done on bulk RNA, leaving chains unpaired.

This clonotype was recorded at least ten times. The antigen is not known. The CDR3 is made up of 15 amino acids. Germline CDR1 MDHEN, CDR2 SYDVKM. After removal of 4 bases from V and 3 bases from J, the junction contained 6 bases not matched to a gene. Findings and limits, study-wide: Matching against VDJdb likely underestimated virus-specific expansions, favoring anti-spike CD8.

Each single cDNA molecule received a unique molecular identifier. Via MiXCR, TCRdb re-called the 5' RACE reads, giving one row per CDR3 protein. This table has approximately 49,000 distinct CDR3 sequences, about 11% appearing once. The receptor comes from an adult who was a healthcare worker with PCR-confirmed SARS-CoV-2 infection or an uninfected control (not recorded which). The material sequenced was whole blood. The V gene is TRBV28, the J gene TRBJ2-1; 7 bases map to TRBD1. This CDR3 reads CASSSMTGNYNEQFF. CDR3 sequence (DNA): TGTGCCAGCAGTTCGATGACAGGGAACTACAATGAGCAGTTCTTC.